Listed below are T cell receptor beta chains from one sample, sequenced in a study of T cell responses to AZD1222 COVID-19 vaccine. Assay: immunoSEQ multiplex PCR; the TCRdb copy retains only in-frame clones and omits some. The data show approximately 89,000 clones, with roughly 88% seen just once and 10% to 15% held by the top ten. The sample in question was peripheral blood, obtained on day 0 of AZD1222 vaccination. Every receptor here comes from an adult in good health. Each CDR3 is given with its conserved first and last residue. D genes are given only for firm matches. Only some rows state a clone size, as once, few, many or a class for expanded clones.

V gene: TRBV3-1/TRBV3-2; D gene: NA; J gene: TRBJ1-2; clone size: NA; CDR3 DNA: TGTGCCAGCAGCTCGATAACAGGTCCTAACTATGGCTACACCTTC; CDR3 protein: CASSSITGPNYGYTF
V gene: TRBV7-3; D gene: NA; J gene: TRBJ2-7; clone size: NA; CDR3 DNA: TGTGCCAGCAGCTTAAGGACCTACGAGCAGTACTTC; CDR3 protein: CASSLRTYEQYF
V gene: TRBV2; D gene: TRBD2; J gene: TRBJ2-5; clone size: NA; CDR3 DNA: TGTGCCAGCAGTGACTCGGGACTAGCGGGAAAACAACAAGAGACCCAGTACTTC; CDR3 protein: CASSDSGLAGKQQETQYF
V gene: TRBV12-3/TRBV12-4; D gene: NA; J gene: TRBJ1-3; clone size: NA; CDR3 DNA: TGTGCCAGCAGTTTAGGAAACACCATATATTTT; CDR3 protein: CASSLGNTIYF
V gene: TRBV10-3; D gene: TRBD1; J gene: TRBJ1-1; clone size: once; CDR3 DNA: TGTGCCATCAGTGCGGACAGGGGGCCGAACACTGAAGCTTTCTTT; CDR3 protein: CAISADRGPNTEAFF
V gene: TRBV10-1; D gene: TRBD1; J gene: TRBJ2-7; clone size: NA; CDR3 DNA: TGCGCCAGCAGAAGAAGCCGGACAGGGACCTACTTC; CDR3 protein: CASRRSRTGTYF
V gene: TRBV29-1; D gene: NA; J gene: TRBJ2-3; clone size: NA; CDR3 DNA: TGCAGCGTTGGGAGGGGGAATACGCAGTATTTT; CDR3 protein: CSVGRGNTQYF
V gene: TRBV19; D gene: NA; J gene: TRBJ2-7; clone size: NA; CDR3 DNA: TGTGCCAGTAGTATAGAGTCAGGGACCTACGAGCAGTACTTC; CDR3 protein: CASSIESGTYEQYF
V gene: TRBV19; D gene: NA; J gene: TRBJ1-5; clone size: NA; CDR3 DNA: TGTGCCAGTAGTACGCAAAGCCTCAATCAGCCCCAGCATTTT; CDR3 protein: CASSTQSLNQPQHF
V gene: TRBV5-1; D gene: NA; J gene: TRBJ1-2; clone size: NA; CDR3 DNA: TGCGCCAGCAGCCCGTCGGGCGAAGCGTATGGCTACACCTTC; CDR3 protein: CASSPSGEAYGYTF
V gene: TRBV20-1; D gene: NA; J gene: TRBJ2-7; clone size: NA; CDR3 DNA: TGCAGCGGCCTGACAGGCTACGAGCAGTACTTC; CDR3 protein: CSGLTGYEQYF
V gene: TRBV7-2; D gene: NA; J gene: TRBJ1-2; clone size: NA; CDR3 DNA: TGTGCCAGCAGCTTAGACGGAGGCAGGACACACTATGGCTACACCTTC; CDR3 protein: CASSLDGGRTHYGYTF
V gene: TRBV25-1; D gene: TRBD2; J gene: TRBJ2-6; clone size: NA; CDR3 DNA: TGTGCCAGCAGCCGGGGAGGGGCCCACTCTGGGGCCAACGTCCTGACTTTC; CDR3 protein: CASSRGGAHSGANVLTF
V gene: TRBV4-3; D gene: TRBD2; J gene: TRBJ2-3; clone size: NA; CDR3 DNA: TGCGCCAGCAGCCAAGGCCCGAAGGCCGGACTAGCGGGGAGCACAGATACGCAGTATTTT; CDR3 protein: CASSQGPKAGLAGSTDTQYF
V gene: TRBV7-2; D gene: NA; J gene: TRBJ1-1; clone size: NA; CDR3 DNA: TGTGCCAGCAGCGTTGGACGGGTGGGGAACACTGAAGCTTTCTTT; CDR3 protein: CASSVGRVGNTEAFF
V gene: TRBV14; D gene: NA; J gene: TRBJ2-7; clone size: few; CDR3 DNA: TGTGCCAGCAGCCAAGTACTAGGGTCCTACGAGCAGTACTTC; CDR3 protein: CASSQVLGSYEQYF
V gene: TRBV4-3; D gene: NA; J gene: TRBJ2-5; clone size: NA; CDR3 DNA: TGCGCCAGCAGCCAAGATATCGTCGGGGCAAAGACCCAGTACTTC; CDR3 protein: CASSQDIVGAKTQYF
V gene: TRBV6-5; D gene: NA; J gene: TRBJ2-7; clone size: NA; CDR3 DNA: TGTGCCAGCAACGGGGTAGCCTACGAGCAGTACTTC; CDR3 protein: CASNGVAYEQYF
V gene: TRBV5-1; D gene: TRBD2; J gene: TRBJ2-1; clone size: NA; CDR3 DNA: TGCGCCAGCAGCTTGGGAACTAGCGGAAACAATGAGCAGTTCTTC; CDR3 protein: CASSLGTSGNNEQFF
V gene: TRBV4-3; D gene: NA; J gene: TRBJ1-4; clone size: NA; CDR3 DNA: TGCGCCAGCAGCCAAGTGGCGACAGGCGGGGAAAAACTGTTTTTT; CDR3 protein: CASSQVATGGEKLFF
V gene: TRBV5-1; D gene: NA; J gene: TRBJ2-7; clone size: NA; CDR3 DNA: TGCGCCAGCAGCTTGACAGGGAAGGGGTACGAGCAGTACTTC; CDR3 protein: CASSLTGKGYEQYF
V gene: TRBV5-1; D gene: TRBD2; J gene: TRBJ2-3; clone size: NA; CDR3 DNA: TGCGCCAGCAGCGTGACTAGCGGGAGCACAGATACGCAGTATTTT; CDR3 protein: CASSVTSGSTDTQYF
V gene: TRBV30; D gene: NA; J gene: TRBJ1-6; clone size: NA; CDR3 DNA: TGTGCCTGGACAGACAGCCCCAATAATTCACCCCTCCACTTT; CDR3 protein: CAWTDSPNNSPLHF
V gene: TRBV30; D gene: NA; J gene: TRBJ1-2; clone size: NA; CDR3 DNA: TGTGCCTGGACCGACGGAGGAGAAAGCTATGGCTACACCTTC; CDR3 protein: CAWTDGGESYGYTF
V gene: TRBV19; D gene: NA; J gene: TRBJ1-5; clone size: NA; CDR3 DNA: TGTGCCAGTAGGTTCGTGGGGGAAAATCAGCCCCAGCATTTT; CDR3 protein: CASRFVGENQPQHF
V gene: TRBV6-1; D gene: NA; J gene: TRBJ1-4; clone size: NA; CDR3 DNA: TGTGCCAGCAGTGCTGGAAGCCCAGCAACTAATGAAAAACTGTTTTTT; CDR3 protein: CASSAGSPATNEKLFF
V gene: TRBV5-1; D gene: NA; J gene: TRBJ1-2; clone size: NA; CDR3 DNA: TGCGCCAGCAGCCAGGACAGTGTCTATGGCTACACCTTC; CDR3 protein: CASSQDSVYGYTF
V gene: TRBV12-3/TRBV12-4; D gene: TRBD1; J gene: TRBJ2-5; clone size: NA; CDR3 DNA: TGTGCCAGCAGCGAGACAGGGGAAGAGACCCAGTACTTC; CDR3 protein: CASSETGEETQYF
V gene: TRBV14; D gene: NA; J gene: TRBJ1-3; clone size: NA; CDR3 DNA: TGTGCCAGCAGCCAAGAACGGGGCCCGGGAGGATTTGGAAACACCATATATTTT; CDR3 protein: CASSQERGPGGFGNTIYF
V gene: TRBV6-4; D gene: NA; J gene: TRBJ1-1; clone size: NA; CDR3 DNA: TGTGCCAGCAGTCGGGTATACGGGACTGAAGCTTTCTTT; CDR3 protein: CASSRVYGTEAFF
V gene: TRBV19; D gene: TRBD1; J gene: TRBJ2-5; clone size: NA; CDR3 DNA: TGTGCCAGTAGTATAGATCGGGACAGCCAAGAGACCCAGTACTTC; CDR3 protein: CASSIDRDSQETQYF